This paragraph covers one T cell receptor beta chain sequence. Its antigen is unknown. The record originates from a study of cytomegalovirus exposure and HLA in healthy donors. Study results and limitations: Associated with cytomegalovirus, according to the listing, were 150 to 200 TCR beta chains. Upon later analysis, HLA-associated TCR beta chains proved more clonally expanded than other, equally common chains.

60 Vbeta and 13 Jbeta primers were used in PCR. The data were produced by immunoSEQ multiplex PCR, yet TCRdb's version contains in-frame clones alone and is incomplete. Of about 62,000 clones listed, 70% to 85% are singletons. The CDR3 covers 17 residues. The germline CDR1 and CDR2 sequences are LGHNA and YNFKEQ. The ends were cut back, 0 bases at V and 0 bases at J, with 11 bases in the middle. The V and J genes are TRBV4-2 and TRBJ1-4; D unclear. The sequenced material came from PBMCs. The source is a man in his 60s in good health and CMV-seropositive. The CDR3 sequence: CASSQDPGLTTNEKLFF. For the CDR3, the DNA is TGTGCCAGCAGCCAAGATCCCGGACTCACAACTAATGAAAAACTGTTTTTT.